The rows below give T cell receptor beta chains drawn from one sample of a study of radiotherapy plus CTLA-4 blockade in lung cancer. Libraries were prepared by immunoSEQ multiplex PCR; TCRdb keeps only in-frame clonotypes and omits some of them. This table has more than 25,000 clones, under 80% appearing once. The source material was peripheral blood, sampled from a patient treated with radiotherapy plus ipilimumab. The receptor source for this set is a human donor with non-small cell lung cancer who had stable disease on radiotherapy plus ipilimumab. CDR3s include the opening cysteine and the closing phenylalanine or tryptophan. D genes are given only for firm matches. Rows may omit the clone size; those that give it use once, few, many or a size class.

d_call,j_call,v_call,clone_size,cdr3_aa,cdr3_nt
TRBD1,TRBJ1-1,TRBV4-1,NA,CASSQGTGETEAFF,TGCGCCAGCAGCCAAGGGACAGGGGAGACTGAAGCTTTCTTT
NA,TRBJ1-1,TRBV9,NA,CASSPRGPGMNTEAFF,TGTGCCAGCAGCCCCCGGGGCCCGGGAATGAACACTGAAGCTTTCTTT
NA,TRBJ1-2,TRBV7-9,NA,CASSLANPYGYTF,TGTGCCAGCAGCTTAGCCAACCCTTATGGCTACACCTTC
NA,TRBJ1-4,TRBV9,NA,CASSTHPEANEKLFF,TGTGCCAGCAGCACCCACCCGGAGGCTAATGAAAAACTGTTTTTT
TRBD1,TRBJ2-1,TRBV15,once,CATSSGDRVSEQFF,TGTGCCACCAGCTCCGGGGACAGGGTGAGTGAGCAGTTCTTC
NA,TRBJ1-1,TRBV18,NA,CASSLNGHTEAFF,TGTGCCAGCTCACTAAATGGGCACACTGAAGCTTTCTTT
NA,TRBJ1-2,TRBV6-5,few,CASSSRNPANYGYTF,TGTGCCAGCAGTTCCCGTAACCCCGCTAACTATGGCTACACCTTC
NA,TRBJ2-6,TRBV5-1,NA,CASSPTLRSSGANVLTF,TGCGCCAGCAGCCCGACACTGAGGTCCTCTGGGGCCAACGTCCTGACTTTC
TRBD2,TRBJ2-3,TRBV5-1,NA,CASSPLSGGGTDTQYF,TGCGCCAGCAGCCCCCTTAGCGGGGGGGGCACAGATACGCAGTATTTT
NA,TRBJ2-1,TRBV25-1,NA,CASRVGGGSDEQFF,TGTGCCAGCCGGGTAGGGGGTGGGTCTGATGAGCAGTTCTTC
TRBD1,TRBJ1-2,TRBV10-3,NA,CAIKEGQGRNYGYTF,TGTGCCATCAAGGAGGGACAGGGGAGGAACTATGGCTACACCTTC
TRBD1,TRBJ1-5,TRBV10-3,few,CAISDSDRGYQPQHF,TGTGCCATCAGTGACTCAGACAGGGGGTACCAGCCCCAGCATTTT
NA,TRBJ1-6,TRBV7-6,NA,CASSLNSNSPLHF,TGTGCCAGCAGCCTCAACAGCAATTCACCCCTCCACTTT
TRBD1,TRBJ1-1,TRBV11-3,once,CASSPSTGGASEAFF,TGTGCCAGCAGCCCCTCGACAGGGGGCGCGTCTGAAGCTTTCTTT
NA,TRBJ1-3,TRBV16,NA,CASSRVSGNTIYF,TGTGCCAGCAGCAGGGTCTCTGGAAACACCATATATTTT
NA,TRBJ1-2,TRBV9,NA,CASSEVLGQSYGYTF,TGTGCCAGCAGCGAGGTCCTGGGACAAAGCTATGGCTACACCTTC
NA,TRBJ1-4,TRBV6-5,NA,CASSQGPRGEKLFF,TGTGCCAGCAGTCAGGGGCCTCGAGGGGAAAAACTGTTTTTT
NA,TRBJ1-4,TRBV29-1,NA,CSGSLASGIATNEKLFF,TGCAGCGGGTCATTGGCTTCGGGAATCGCGACTAATGAAAAACTGTTTTTT
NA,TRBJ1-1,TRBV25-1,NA,CASSALGWTEAFF,TGTGCCAGCAGTGCCCTTGGTTGGACTGAAGCTTTCTTT
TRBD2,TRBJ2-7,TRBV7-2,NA,CASSSPAGVYEQYF,TGTGCCAGCAGTTCACCAGCGGGGGTCTACGAGCAGTACTTC
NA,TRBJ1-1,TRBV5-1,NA,CASSSSEGSGTEAFF,TGCGCCAGCAGCTCGTCCGAGGGGTCTGGCACTGAAGCTTTCTTT
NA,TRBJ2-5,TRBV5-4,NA,CASSLPRGEETQYF,TGTGCCAGCAGCTTGCCCCGCGGCGAAGAGACCCAGTACTTC
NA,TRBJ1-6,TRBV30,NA,CAWSVGMVGSTPLHF,TGTGCCTGGAGTGTAGGTATGGTGGGGAGTACACCCCTCCACTTT
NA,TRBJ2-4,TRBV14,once,CASSQVYNIQYF,TGTGCCAGCAGCCAAGTATACAACATTCAGTACTTC
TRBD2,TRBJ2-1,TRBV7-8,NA,CASSFSSAGGRDEQFF,TGTGCCAGCAGCTTTTCATCGGCGGGGGGGAGGGATGAGCAGTTCTTC
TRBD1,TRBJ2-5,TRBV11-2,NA,CASSSGTGGSETQYF,TGTGCCAGCAGCTCCGGGACAGGTGGGTCAGAGACCCAGTACTTC
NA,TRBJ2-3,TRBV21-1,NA,CASSNKPRDRSADTQYF,TGTGCCAGCAGCAACAAGCCTCGGGACAGGAGCGCAGATACGCAGTATTTT
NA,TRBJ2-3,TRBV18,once,CASSPPTRTDTQYF,TGTGCCAGCTCACCACCTACCCGCACAGATACGCAGTATTTT
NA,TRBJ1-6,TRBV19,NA,CASGGTVNSPLHF,TGTGCCAGTGGGGGGACGGTTAATTCACCCCTCCACTTT
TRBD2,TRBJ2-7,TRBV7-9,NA,CASTWEGSAYEQYF,TGTGCCAGCACCTGGGAGGGTTCAGCCTACGAGCAGTACTTC
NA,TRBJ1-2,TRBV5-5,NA,CASSADSLRSNYGYTF,TGTGCCAGCAGCGCGGACAGCTTGAGGTCTAACTATGGCTACACCTTC
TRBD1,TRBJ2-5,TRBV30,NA,CAWSVGTGGRETQYF,TGTGCCTGGAGTGTTGGGACAGGGGGACGAGAGACCCAGTACTTC
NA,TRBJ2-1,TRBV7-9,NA,CASSLVLREIYNEQFF,TGTGCCAGCAGCTTAGTATTGAGGGAAATCTACAATGAGCAGTTCTTC
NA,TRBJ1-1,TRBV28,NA,CASSFHGFGDAEAFF,TGTGCCAGCAGTTTTCATGGATTCGGGGACGCTGAAGCTTTCTTT
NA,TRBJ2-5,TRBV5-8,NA,CASSWSGGIETQYF,TGTGCCAGCAGCTGGTCGGGGGGCATAGAGACCCAGTACTTC
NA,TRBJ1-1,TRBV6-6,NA,CASSPAGTPEAFF,TGTGCCAGCAGTCCAGCCGGGACTCCTGAAGCTTTCTTT
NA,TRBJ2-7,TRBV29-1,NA,CSVVGGLEQYF,TGCAGCGTTGTTGGAGGACTCGAGCAGTACTTC
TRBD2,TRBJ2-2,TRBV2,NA,CASSLSGGQNTGELFF,TGTGCCAGCAGTCTTAGCGGGGGGCAGAACACCGGGGAGCTGTTTTTT
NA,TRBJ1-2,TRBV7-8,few,CASSLASSPYGYTF,TGTGCCAGCAGCTTAGCGAGCAGCCCTTATGGCTACACCTTC
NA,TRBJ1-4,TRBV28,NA,CASSFSIGGLEKLFF,TGTGCCAGCAGTTTCAGTATAGGGGGGCTGGAAAAACTGTTTTTT